The 25 T cell receptor beta chains listed next were all sequenced from one sample in a study of blood T cell repertoires in COVID-19. The repertoire was sequenced with immunoSEQ multiplex PCR; TCRdb's copy has only in-frame clones and lacks some. Here the sample spans hundreds of thousands of clones, approximately 90% being singletons. The sample comprised PBMCs or T cells enriched from blood (not recorded which). These receptors originate from a young woman with acute COVID-19.

The V gene is TRBV7-9, the J gene TRBJ2-6; no clear D. CDR1 is SEHNR and CDR2 is FQNEAQ in the germline V gene (reference sequence). V was cut by 5 bases and J by 2 bases, with 7 bases left in between. The CDR3 spans 14 residues. CDR3 protein: CASSHSPGANVLTF. CDR3 coding DNA: TGTGCCAGCAGCCACAGCCCTGGGGCCAACGTCCTGACTTTC.

This chain joins TRBV7-8 and TRBJ2-5, with D tentatively TRBD2 (7 bases). CDR1 SGHVS and CDR2 FQNEAQ come from the germline V gene. This CDR3 is 21 amino acids long. Trimming stripped 7 bases from V and 0 bases from J, with 33 bases between. The CDR3 here is CASNPAPGGRLRTRYQETQYF. The CDR3, as DNA: TGTGCCAGCAACCCCGCCCCCGGGGGGCGCTTAAGGACTCGGTACCAAGAGACCCAGTACTTC.

The chain joins TRBV6-2 or TRBV6-3 to TRBJ1-3; 7 nucleotides match TRBD1. This CDR3 region has 15 residues. V dropped 4 bases and J dropped 2; count of bases not matched to a gene: 5. CDR1 and CDR2 from the germline V gene are MNHEY and SVGEGT. This CDR3 is CASSSGTETGNTIYF. The CDR3 DNA reads as TGTGCCAGCAGTTCCGGGACAGAGACTGGAAACACCATATATTTT.

In its sample, this clone was seen a few times. CDR3 sequence reads: CASRTGNEKLFF. The CDR3 DNA follows: TGTGCCAGCCGGACAGGCAATGAAAAACTGTTTTTT. V and J are TRBV6-5 and TRBJ1-4; 7 positions agree with TRBD1. The CDR3 has 12 residues. Germline V gene lookup returns CDR1 MNHEY and CDR2 SVGAGI. J was trimmed by 5 bases and V by 8 bases; bases with no gene match: 2.

This clone was seen only a few times. V usage is TRBV28 and J usage is TRBJ2-3; 8 nucleotides match TRBD2. The CDR3 runs to 16 residues. J gave up 0 bases and V 7 bases, and 9 bases lay outside the gene matches. Germline-derived CDR1 and CDR2 are MDHEN and SYDVKM. The CDR3 coding sequence is TGTGCCAGCACCGGACTAGCCAAACCTAGCACAGATACGCAGTATTTT. It yields the protein CASTGLAKPSTDTQYF.

V and J are TRBV11-3 and TRBJ2-5; TRBD1 is a possible D gene (5 bases). Germline CDR1 and CDR2: SGHNT and YENEEA. The CDR3 has 12 amino acids. V shed 5 bases and J shed 4 bases, with 8 bases lying between them. The CDR3 DNA follows: TGTGCCAGCAGCCAGGGCTCAGAGACCCAGTACTTC. Translating gives CASSQGSETQYF.

The rearrangement uses TRBV6-6 and TRBJ1-5; 11 bases are shared with TRBD1. This CDR3 is built from 15 residues. The germline CDR1 and CDR2 sequences are MNHNY and SVGAGI (reference sequence). V lost 5 bases, J lost 6 bases, and 6 bases stayed unmatched. The CDR3 reads CASSPGTGGTQPQHF. The DNA for the CDR3 is TGTGCCAGCAGTCCTGGGACAGGGGGTACTCAGCCCCAGCATTTT.

The J gene is TRBJ1-5, the V gene TRBV6-6; the D gene is possibly TRBD1 (5 bases). The CDR3 loop spans 13 amino acids. V lost 6 bases and J 4 bases, leaving 10 bases between the germline ends. CDR1 is MNHNY, CDR2 SVGAGI, per germline (reference sequence). The CDR3 reads CASRLQANQPQHF. In DNA form, the CDR3 reads TGTGCCAGCAGGTTACAGGCTAATCAGCCCCAGCATTTT.

In the case of this clone: One end of the junction does not line up with germline, which may come from a read error. This chain links TRBV28 with TRBJ2-7; TRBD2 agrees at 8 bases. Germline-derived CDR1 and CDR2 are MDHEN and SYDVKM. The CDR3 length is 16 residues. The chain's CDR3 is CAPPRGGAVSVYEQYF. The CDR3 bases are TGCGCCCCCCCACGGGGGGGGGCGGTTTCGGTCTACGAGCAGTACTTC.

The genes are TRBV20-1 and TRBJ2-7, with D maybe TRBD1 (5 bases). V lost 4 bases and J 7 bases, leaving 5 bases between the germline ends. This CDR3 contains 9 residues. The germline CDR1 and CDR2 sequences are DFQATT and SNEGSKA (reference sequence). The CDR3 spells CSATGEQYF. In DNA form, the CDR3 reads TGCAGTGCTACAGGGGAGCAGTACTTC.

This rearrangement joins TRBV6-4 to TRBJ1-6; 9 bases fit TRBD1. The germline CDR1 and CDR2 sequences are MRHNA and SNTAGT. The J segment lost 7 bases and the V segment lost 2 bases, leaving 3 bases of the junction unmatched. CDR3 length: 15 residues. CDR3 nucleotides: TGTGCCAGCAGTGACGGACAGGGGTTGAATTCACCCCTCCACTTT. It translates to CASSDGQGLNSPLHF.

V usage is TRBV4-1 and J usage is TRBJ2-5; the match to TRBD2 covers 11 bases. The CDR3 spans 15 residues. J lost 2 bases, V lost 3 bases, and 2 bases had no gene match. Germline V gene sequence: CDR1 MGHRA, CDR2 YSYEKL. The CDR3 is CASSQGTSGQETQYF. CDR3 bases: TGCGCCAGCAGCCAGGGGACTAGCGGACAAGAGACCCAGTACTTC.

This chain links TRBV5-8 with TRBJ2-1; D uncertain. Trimming left V 3 bases short and J 4 bases short, with 5 bases between. The CDR3 has 12 residues. Germline loops: CDR1 SGHTS, CDR2 YDEGEE. The CDR3 nucleotides are TGTGCCAGCAGCTCCCTATACAATGAGCAGTTCTTC. Its protein product is CASSSLYNEQFF.

V is TRBV7-3 and J is TRBJ2-1, with TRBD2 matching 7 bases. Looked up from germline, CDR1 is SGHTA and CDR2 is FQGTGA. Trimming took 4 bases from V and 5 from J; bases not matched to a gene: 5. The CDR3 contains 14 residues. The CDR3 sequence is CASSSVAGNNEQFF. CDR3 nucleotides: TGTGCCAGCAGCTCAGTAGCGGGCAACAATGAGCAGTTCTTC.

Notes on this clone: This CDR3 is also generated by other DNA sequences in the sample. The chain employs TRBV6-1 and TRBJ2-2, with D perhaps matching TRBD2 (5 bases). V was shortened by 0 bases and J by 3 bases, with 5 bases between the two germline ends. This CDR3 is built from 14 residues. Per the germline V gene, CDR1 is MNHNS and CDR2 is SASEGT. CDR3 loop: CASSEAGDTGELFF. DNA for the CDR3: TGTGCCAGCAGTGAAGCGGGAGACACCGGGGAGCTGTTTTTT.

This clone has only one observation. This rearrangement joins TRBV30 to TRBJ1-4; TRBD1 is a possible D gene (6 bases). Germline lookup yields CDR1 GTSNPN and CDR2 SVGIG (reference sequence). The V end lost 5 bases, the J end lost 8 bases, and 9 bases lay between the germline ends. The CDR3 consists of 11 residues. In DNA form, the CDR3 reads TGTGCCTGGGCAGGGGAAGAAAAACTGTTTTTT. This sequence encodes CAWAGEEKLFF.

This chain links TRBV4-1 with TRBJ2-7; 13 bases are a match to TRBD2. The V segment lost 0 bases and the J segment 6 bases; nucleotides outside the gene matches: 11. Germline V gene lookup returns CDR1 MGHRA and CDR2 YSYEKL. The CDR3 runs 18 residues. The CDR3: CASSQESGTSGVISEQYF. Written as DNA, the CDR3 is TGCGCCAGCAGCCAAGAGTCCGGGACTAGCGGGGTCATATCCGAGCAGTACTTC.

This clone was found once. The rearrangement links TRBV4-1 to TRBJ2-7, with D maybe TRBD2 (6 bases). The CDR3 length is 16 residues. V was shortened by 6 bases and J by 0 bases, with 18 bases between the two germline ends. Germline values: CDR1 MGHRA, CDR2 YSYEKL. In DNA form, the CDR3 reads TGCGCCAGCAGGAGGGTATGGATAGCGGTCTCCTACGAGCAGTACTTC. Translation: CASRRVWIAVSYEQYF.

In its sample, this clone was seen once. The V call is TRBV6-2 or TRBV6-3, the J call TRBJ1-5, with TRBD1 identical over 11 bases. The V segment lost 0 bases and the J segment 5 bases; nucleotides outside the gene matches: 6. The CDR3 contains 17 residues. The germline V gene has CDR1 MNHEY and CDR2 SVGEGT. CDR3 sequence (DNA): TGTGCCAGCAGTTACTCGTACCGGACAGGGGGCTATCAGCCCCAGCATTTT. It encodes CASSYSYRTGGYQPQHF.

This chain joins TRBV6-5 and TRBJ1-1; D perhaps matches TRBD1 (6 bases). The CDR3 runs to 15 residues. Trimming shortened V by 5 bases and J by 3 bases, and 16 bases separated the two germline ends. The germline CDR1 and CDR2 sequences are MNHEY and SVGAGI. CDR3: CASSPTTGWDTEAFF. The DNA of the CDR3 is TGTGCCAGCAGTCCGACGACAGGTTGGGACACTGAAGCTTTCTTT.

The V call is TRBV9, the J call TRBJ2-7; maybe TRBD2 (5 bases). Trimming took 0 bases from V and 7 from J, leaving 11 bases between them. The germline V gene has CDR1 SGDLS and CDR2 YYNGEE. The CDR3 is 13 amino acids. CDR3 amino acids: CASSVGRDREQYF. The CDR3, as DNA: TGTGCCAGCAGCGTAGGCCGGGATCGGGAGCAGTACTTC. The entire variable domain, with the rest obtained from reference TRBV9 and TRBJ2-7, is as follows: DSGVTQTPKHLITATGQRVTLRCSPRSGDLSVYWYQQSLDQGLQFLIQYYNGEERAKGNILERFSAQQFPDLHSELNLSSLELGDSALYFCASSVGRDREQYFGPGTRLTVT.

Judged by abundance, this clone is medium-sized (0.01 to 0.1%). The genes are TRBV4-3 and TRBJ2-1; 10 bases fit TRBD2. Looked up from germline, CDR1 is LGHNA and CDR2 is YSLEER. This CDR3 has 18 residues. The junction had 15 bases not matched to a gene; V was cut back by 3 bases and J by 7 bases. For the CDR3, the DNA is TGCGCCAGCAGCCACGCCCGCGCTAGCGGGAGTAGCTGGAATGAGCAGTTCTTC. Its protein product is CASSHARASGSSWNEQFF.

The rearrangement joins TRBV15 to TRBJ1-1; no firm D call. CDR3 length: 14 amino acids. The germline gives CDR1 LNHNV, CDR2 YYDKDF (reference sequence). V lost 3 bases and J 6 bases, leaving 14 bases between the germline ends. The CDR3 DNA follows: TGTGCCACCAGCAGGGCGACTGGAGGCCCTGAAGCTTTCTTT. Its translation is CATSRATGGPEAFF.

Only a few counts were recorded for this clone. This sequence joins TRBV28 and TRBJ2-1; 12 bases agree with TRBD2. The trim removed 10 bases at V and 7 bases at J, leaving 17 bases unmatched. This CDR3 has 17 residues. Germline V lookup: CDR1 MDHEN, CDR2 SYDVKM. The DNA for the CDR3 is TGTGCCACCCGGAGGACTAGCGGGGCCCATAGAGGGAATGAGCAGTTCTTC. Translated, it gives CATRRTSGAHRGNEQFF.

J is TRBJ1-6 and V is TRBV6-5; 7 bases map to TRBD1. The CDR3 is made up of 15 amino acids. The germline V gene has CDR1 MNHEY and CDR2 SVGAGI. Trimming at V came to 5 bases and at J to 5 bases, leaving 6 bases not matched to a gene. The CDR3 is CASSPRQGNNSPLHF. The CDR3 region has the DNA TGTGCCAGCAGTCCTAGACAGGGTAATAATTCACCCCTCCACTTT.